These 15 T cell receptor beta chains came from one sample sequenced in a study of cytomegalovirus exposure and HLA in healthy donors. The study ran its PCR with 60 Vbeta and 13 Jbeta primers. Sequencing used immunoSEQ multiplex PCR; TCRdb keeps in-frame clones, though not all of them. Of more than 140,000 clones in the sample, over 70% were seen once. Input material: PBMCs. Receptors were obtained from a man aged 25 to 40 in good health and CMV-seropositive.

The chain couples TRBV28 to TRBJ2-2; weak D call: TRBD2 (5 bases). Germline lookup yields CDR1 MDHEN and CDR2 SYDVKM. The CDR3 is made up of 14 amino acids. Between the trimmed V and J ends, which lost 10 bases and 0 bases, there was a span of 12 bases. CDR3 in DNA: TGTGCCATCACGAGCGGAACGAACACCGGGGAGCTGTTTTTT. This sequence encodes CAITSGTNTGELFF.

The chain employs TRBV12-5 and TRBJ2-7; TRBD1 agrees at 9 bases. The CDR3 totals 16 residues. Germline V gene data show CDR1 as LGHNT and CDR2 as FRNRAP. The V and J ends lost 2 bases and 2 bases, in that order; junction bases with no gene match: 7. CDR3 region: CASGLPGQGNAYEQYF. CDR3 nucleotides: TGTGCTAGTGGTTTGCCTGGACAGGGGAACGCCTACGAGCAGTACTTC.

The chain has TRBV19 and TRBJ2-1, with TRBD2 as a possible D gene (5 bases). The germline V and J ends were trimmed by 6 bases and 4 bases, with 10 bases remaining between them. The CDR3 runs to 13 residues. Per the germline V gene, CDR1 is LNHDA and CDR2 is SQIVND (reference sequence). CDR3: CASRGVGYNEQFF. As DNA, the CDR3 is TGTGCCAGTAGGGGAGTTGGTTACAATGAGCAGTTCTTC.

V gene TRBV14 combines with J gene TRBJ2-1; 10 positions match TRBD2. Germline V lookup: CDR1 SGHDN, CDR2 FVKESK. The CDR3 length is 15 residues. Trimming took 6 bases from V and 1 from J; bases not matched to a gene: 3. The CDR3 region is CASRRTSGSYNEQFF. In DNA form, the CDR3 reads TGTGCCAGCAGACGGACTAGCGGTTCCTACAATGAGCAGTTCTTC.

This clone was counted a single time. The chain has TRBV5-5 and TRBJ2-2, with 7 bases that match TRBD2. The CDR3 consists of 16 residues. V gave up 2 bases and J gave up 4 bases; unmatched junction bases: 8. The germline CDR1 and CDR2 sequences are SGHKS and YYEKEE (reference sequence). The CDR3 DNA reads as TGTGCCAGCAGCTTCGGGGGGTCTAGGGTCACCGGGGAGCTGTTTTTT. This sequence encodes CASSFGGSRVTGELFF.

The chain has TRBV6-5 and TRBJ1-3; 11 bases agree with TRBD1. V dropped 8 bases and J dropped 2; count of bases not matched to a gene: 2. The CDR3 is made up of 14 amino acids. Germline values: CDR1 MNHEY, CDR2 SVGAGI. As DNA, the CDR3 is TGTGCCAGCTGGGACAGGGGGGCTGGAAACACCATATATTTT. It is translated as CASWDRGAGNTIYF.

The gene calls are TRBV5-1 and TRBJ1-4; TRBD1 matches 7 bases. Germline V gene data show CDR1 as SGHRS and CDR2 as YFSETQ. The CDR3 is 14 amino acids. V lost 4 bases, J lost 3 bases, and 3 bases stayed unmatched. This chain's CDR3 is CASSGGQPNEKLFF. The DNA for the CDR3 is TGCGCCAGCAGCGGGGGACAGCCTAATGAAAAACTGTTTTTT.

The rearrangement links TRBV9 to TRBJ1-4, with 7 nucleotides matching TRBD1. V gave up 4 bases and J gave up 8 bases; unmatched junction bases: 14. Germline CDR1 SGDLS, CDR2 YYNGEE. CDR3 length: 16 amino acids. In DNA, the CDR3 is TGTGCCAGCAGCCCAGGGGGGTGGGGCGTCTTGGAAAAACTGTTTTTT. It specifies CASSPGGWGVLEKLFF. The full variable domain, with the rest looked up from reference TRBV9 and TRBJ1-4, is DSGVTQTPKHLITATGQRVTLRCSPRSGDLSVYWYQQSLDQGLQFLIQYYNGEERAKGNILERFSAQQFPDLHSELNLSSLELGDSALYFCASSPGGWGVLEKLFFGSGTQLSVL.

The chain is built from TRBV27 and TRBJ2-5, with 7 bases lining up with TRBD1. The junction had 11 bases not matched to a gene; V was cut back by 6 bases and J by 4 bases. The CDR3 has 15 residues. Per the germline V gene, CDR1 is MNHEY and CDR2 is SMNVEV (reference sequence). CDR3 protein: CASSSLTTGRETQYF. The CDR3 DNA follows: TGTGCCAGCAGCAGCTTAACGACAGGGAGAGAGACCCAGTACTTC.

This chain links TRBV4-1 with TRBJ2-4; the match to TRBD1 covers 8 bases. In germline, CDR1 is MGHRA, CDR2 YSYEKL. The CDR3 is 14 residues long. The V and J ends lost 1 base and 7 bases, in that order; junction bases with no gene match: 3. CDR3: CASSQATGVNIQYF. Here the CDR3 DNA reads TGCGCCAGCAGCCAAGCGACAGGGGTGAACATTCAGTACTTC.

The chain recombines TRBV30 with TRBJ2-3; D call uncertain. Trimming stripped 7 bases from V and 6 bases from J, with 23 bases between. The CDR3 length is 15 residues. The germline V gene has CDR1 GTSNPN and CDR2 SVGIG (reference sequence). CDR3 nucleotides: TGTGCCTTGCTAATAGATAACCCAGTCAGGGATACGCAGTATTTT. Amino acids: CALLIDNPVRDTQYF.

This chain uses TRBV4-3 with TRBJ2-1; perhaps TRBD1 as D (6 bases). The CDR3 runs to 14 residues. The V and J ends lost 0 bases and 8 bases respectively, with 11 bases between them. CDR1 and CDR2 from the germline V gene are LGHNA and YSLEER. CDR3 sequence (DNA): TGCGCCAGCAGCCAAGATGAACAGGGATATGAGCAGTTCTTC. It encodes CASSQDEQGYEQFF.

With regard to this clone: This CDR3 is also generated by other DNA sequences in the sample. V is TRBV13 and J is TRBJ2-3; D perhaps matches TRBD2 (6 bases). Trimming pared 5 bases from V and 11 bases from J, leaving 17 bases between. CDR3 length: 13 residues. Germline V lookup: CDR1 PRHDT, CDR2 FYEKMQ (reference sequence). The CDR3 spells CASSLEGRGRQYF. The CDR3 bases are TGTGCCAGCAGCCTAGAAGGGCGGGGCCGGCAGTATTTT.

V usage is TRBV4-1 and J usage is TRBJ2-3; 8 positions agree with TRBD2. This CDR3 is 17 amino acids long. CDR1 is MGHRA, CDR2 YSYEKL, per germline. The V and J ends lost 2 bases and 3 bases, in that order; junction bases with no gene match: 10. The CDR3: CASSQRETSVSTDTQYF. For the CDR3, the DNA is TGCGCCAGCAGCCAACGTGAGACTAGCGTATCGACAGATACGCAGTATTTT.

The rearrangement joins TRBV7-8 to TRBJ2-1, with 9 bases aligning to TRBD2. The V and J ends lost 5 bases and 7 bases, in that order; junction bases with no gene match: 9. The CDR3 is made up of 15 amino acids. Germline assignment: CDR1 SGHVS and CDR2 FQNEAQ. This CDR3 reads CASSPLAGIRNEQFF. The CDR3 nucleotides read TGTGCCAGCAGCCCACTAGCGGGTATTAGGAATGAGCAGTTCTTC.